This is a list of T cell receptor beta chains from one sample in a study of T cells in Graves' hyperthyroidism and ophthalmopathy. TCRdb re-called the multiplex PCR reads through MiXCR, storing one row per CDR3 protein. The sample has roughly 500,000 distinct CDR3 sequences, about 20% seen once. Sequencing was carried out using blood. The origin of the receptors is a woman aged 70-85 years with Graves' ophthalmopathy. CDR3s include the opening cysteine and the closing phenylalanine or tryptophan. D genes are given only for firm matches. Expanded clones get a size class; other rows say once, few or many, or leave the size out.

J gene | clone size | V gene | D gene | CDR3 DNA | CDR3 protein
TRBJ2-2 | many | TRBV7-6 | NA | TGTGCCAGCAGCTTAGGGTTCACCGGGGAGCTGTTTTTT | CASSLGFTGELFF
TRBJ1-1 | few | TRBV7-9 | NA | TGTGCCAGCAGCTTAGCGCGGGGGGGCACTGAAGCTTTCTTT | CASSLARGGTEAFF
TRBJ1-2 | NA | TRBV7-2 | TRBD1 | TGTGCCAGCAGCCGAATCGGGACAGCGTCTAACTATGGCTACACCTTC | CASSRIGTASNYGYTF
TRBJ1-2 | few | TRBV5-5 | NA | TGTGCCAGCAGCTCCATCGACAGCTATGGCTACACCTTC | CASSSIDSYGYTF
TRBJ2-1 | few | TRBV9 | TRBD2 | TGTGCCAGCAGCGCCGGGGCGGGAGGGGGAAATGAGCAGTTCTTC | CASSAGAGGGNEQFF
TRBJ2-1 | few | TRBV7-3 | TRBD2 | TGTGCCAGCAGCACCCGGACTAGACCCGATGAGCAGTTCTTC | CASSTRTRPDEQFF
TRBJ2-7 | many | TRBV11-1 | NA | TGTGCCAGCAGCTTAGCGCCAGGGATAAACTGGAACGAGCAGTACTTC | CASSLAPGINWNEQYF
TRBJ2-2 | few | TRBV4-2 | NA | TGTGCCAGCAGCCTCGACCCTTCAGGATCGAGCGGGGAGCTGTTTTTT | CASSLDPSGSSGELFF
TRBJ2-3 | NA | TRBV7-9 | NA | TGTGCCAGCAGCTTGTCCTCAGGGATAACAGATACGCAGTATTTT | CASSLSSGITDTQYF
TRBJ1-2 | few | TRBV18 | TRBD1 | TGTGCCAGCTCACCAGGGACAGGGAGCAACTATGGCTACACCTTC | CASSPGTGSNYGYTF